A single sample is the source of the 13 T cell receptor beta chains below, sequenced in a study of blood T cell repertoires in COVID-19. Produced via immunoSEQ multiplex PCR; TCRdb's table is partial and in-frame only. The sample holds about 170,000 clones, around four fifths seen once. The sample comprised PBMCs or T cells enriched from blood (not recorded which). These receptors were taken from a woman aged 50 to 60 in a cohort exposed to, infected with or recovered from COVID-19 (not recorded which).

The V and J genes are TRBV7-6 and TRBJ2-1; D perhaps matches TRBD2 (6 bases). Trimming stripped 5 bases from V and 0 bases from J, with 11 bases between. CDR1 SGHVS and CDR2 FNYEAQ come from the germline V gene. The CDR3 loop spans 15 amino acids. CDR3 in amino acids: CASSRSSDSYNEQFF. CDR3 DNA: TGTGCCAGCAGCCGATCTAGCGACTCCTACAATGAGCAGTTCTTC.

This chain connects TRBV27 to TRBJ2-1; D is undetermined. This CDR3 comprises 14 residues. Germline values: CDR1 MNHEY, CDR2 SMNVEV (reference sequence). Trimming removed 4 bases at V and 8 bases at J, with 15 bases between. The CDR3 nucleotides are TGTGCCAGCAGTTATACCTTATCCGGGTATGAGCAGTTCTTC. This sequence encodes CASSYTLSGYEQFF.

The chain employs TRBV6-6 and TRBJ1-5; D uncertain. Germline CDR1 MNHNY, CDR2 SVGAGI (reference sequence). There are 14 residues in the CDR3. Deletions cut 0 bases from V and 5 bases from J, with 8 bases between. Here the CDR3 reads CASSYSRLDQPQHF. The CDR3, as DNA: TGTGCCAGCAGTTACTCAAGACTTGATCAGCCCCAGCATTTT.

This clone was recorded only once. The V gene is TRBV21-1, the J gene TRBJ1-6. TRBV21-1 is designated a pseudogene. This CDR3 comprises 15 residues. The CDR3 nucleotides read TGTGCCAGCAGAAGGAGTCCCCTCTCGGGTTCACCCCTCCACTTT. This codes for CASRRSPLSGSPLHF.

The CDR3 is CASTDIDRGIQPQHF. The CDR3 DNA follows: TGTGCCAGTACCGATATAGACAGGGGCATTCAGCCCCAGCATTTT. The V call is TRBV19, the J call TRBJ1-5; 8 bases agree with TRBD1. Trimming removed 7 bases from V and 6 bases from J; junction bases left unmatched: 11. This CDR3 has 15 residues. Germline CDR1 and CDR2: LNHDA and SQIVND (reference sequence).

The V and J genes are TRBV7-3 and TRBJ1-5; D is unresolved. The germline V and J ends were trimmed by 0 bases and 4 bases, with 10 bases remaining between them. Germline values: CDR1 SGHTA, CDR2 FQGTGA. The CDR3 sequence is 15 residues long. Written as DNA, the CDR3 is TGTGCCAGCAGCTTAACGGGGAGAGGGAATCAGCCCCAGCATTTT. It encodes CASSLTGRGNQPQHF. Variable domain in full (rest from reference TRBV7-3 and TRBJ1-5): GAGVSQTPSNKVTEKGKYVELRCDPISGHTALYWYRQSLGQGPEFLIYFQGTGAADDSGLPNDRFFAVRPEGSVSTLKIQRTERGDSAVYLCASSLTGRGNQPQHFGDGTRLSIL.

This rearrangement joins TRBV9 to TRBJ1-1, with D possibly being TRBD1 (6 bases). The germline gives CDR1 SGDLS, CDR2 YYNGEE. V lost 4 bases, J lost 12 bases, and 16 bases lay in between. The CDR3 length is 12 residues. The CDR3 region is CASSQIQGRPFF. The CDR3 DNA reads TGTGCCAGCAGCCAAATACAGGGAAGGCCTTTCTTT. The full variable domain, with the rest looked up from reference TRBV9 and TRBJ1-1, is DSGVTQTPKHLITATGQRVTLRCSPRSGDLSVYWYQQSLDQGLQFLIQYYNGEERAKGNILERFSAQQFPDLHSELNLSSLELGDSALYFCASSQIQGRPFFGQGTRLTVV.

This clone was observed a few times. V and J are TRBV5-4 and TRBJ2-5; TRBD2 aligns across 13 bases. The length of the CDR3 is 18 residues. The trim removed 5 bases at V and 0 bases at J, leaving 10 bases unmatched. The germline CDR1 and CDR2 sequences are SGHNT and YYREEE (reference sequence). The CDR3 is CASSNVGLAGQYQETQYF. The CDR3 DNA reads as TGTGCCAGCAGTAACGTGGGACTAGCGGGGCAGTACCAAGAGACCCAGTACTTC.

Only a few counts were recorded for this clone. The rearrangement links TRBV7-9 to TRBJ2-7; a weak D match, TRBD2 (6 bases). The CDR3 runs 13 residues. V lost 5 bases to trimming and J lost 3 bases, with 11 bases between them. Per germline, CDR1 SEHNR and CDR2 FQNEAQ (reference sequence). The DNA of the CDR3 is TGTGCCAGCAGCCCCCCCGGGGGCTACGAGCAGTACTTC. The encoded protein is CASSPPGGYEQYF.

This clone was seen only once. CDR3 residues: CASSQDRGLGNEQFF. CDR3 DNA sequence: TGCGCCAGCAGCCAAGATCGGGGACTAGGCAATGAGCAGTTCTTC. The V call is TRBV4-3, the J call TRBJ2-1; 8 bases fit TRBD2. CDR1 and CDR2 from the germline V gene are LGHNA and YSLEER. Trimming cost V 0 bases and J 6 bases; bases outside gene matches: 4. The CDR3 consists of 15 residues.

This rearrangement joins TRBV3-1 (or the pseudogene TRBV3-2) to TRBJ1-2; 8 bases line up with TRBD1. V dropped 0 bases and J dropped 7; count of bases not matched to a gene: 7. Germline CDR1 LGHDT, CDR2 YNNKEL (reference sequence). The CDR3 totals 15 residues. CDR3 in amino acids: CASSQDATGVAGYTF. The CDR3 DNA follows: TGTGCCAGCAGCCAAGATGCGACAGGGGTGGCTGGCTACACCTTC.

The J gene is TRBJ1-2, the V gene TRBV6-4, with TRBD1 matching over 7 bases. CDR1 is MRHNA and CDR2 is SNTAGT in the germline V gene. CDR3 size: 11 residues. J gave up 7 bases and V 4 bases, and 0 bases lay outside the gene matches. CDR3 bases: TGTGCCAGCAGTGGACAGGGTGGCTACACCTTC. Protein sequence: CASSGQGGYTF.

V is TRBV27 and J is TRBJ2-7, with 8 nucleotides matching TRBD2. The germline CDR1 and CDR2 sequences are MNHEY and SMNVEV (reference sequence). This CDR3 has 13 residues. V shed 3 bases, J shed 5 bases, and the junction held 3 bases outside the gene matches. The CDR3 DNA reads TGTGCCAGCAGTTTGACGACTAGCGACGAGCAGTACTTC. Its protein product is CASSLTTSDEQYF.